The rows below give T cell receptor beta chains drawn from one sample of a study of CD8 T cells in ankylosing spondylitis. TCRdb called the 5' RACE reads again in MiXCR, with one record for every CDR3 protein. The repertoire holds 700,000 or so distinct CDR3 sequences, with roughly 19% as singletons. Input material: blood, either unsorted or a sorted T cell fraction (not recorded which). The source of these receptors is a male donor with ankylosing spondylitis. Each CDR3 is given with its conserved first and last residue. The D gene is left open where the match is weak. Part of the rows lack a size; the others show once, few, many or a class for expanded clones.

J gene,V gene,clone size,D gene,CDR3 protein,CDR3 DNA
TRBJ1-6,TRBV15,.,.,CATSGPRGAGNSPLHF,TGTGCCACCAGCGGTCCGCGAGGGGCTGGTAATTCACCCCTCCACTTT
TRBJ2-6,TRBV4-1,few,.,CASSRNRVGTTFSGANVLTF,TGCGCCAGCAGCCGCAATAGGGTCGGGACGACATTCTCTGGGGCCAACGTCCTGACTTTC
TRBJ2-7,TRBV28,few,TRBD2,CASSLAGGTRVFEQYF,TGTGCCAGCAGTCTCGCCGGTGGGACTAGGGTCTTCGAGCAGTACTTC
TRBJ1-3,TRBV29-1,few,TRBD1,CSVDPSGGASGNTIYF,TGCAGCGTTGATCCCTCAGGGGGCGCCTCTGGAAACACCATATATTTT
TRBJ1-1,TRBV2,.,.,CASSEAFAGGTEAFF,TGTGCCAGCAGTGAAGCGTTTGCGGGGGGGACTGAAGCTTTCTTT
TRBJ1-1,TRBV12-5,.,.,CASGLIGVEAFF,TGTGCTAGTGGATTAATTGGAGTTGAAGCTTTCTTT
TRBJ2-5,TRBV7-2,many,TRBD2,CASSPPGLALGETQYF,TGTGCCAGCAGTCCGCCGGGACTAGCTTTAGGAGAGACCCAGTACTTC
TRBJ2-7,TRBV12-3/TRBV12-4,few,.,CASSHGQSSYEQYF,TGTGCCAGCAGTCACGGACAGAGCTCCTACGAGCAGTACTTC
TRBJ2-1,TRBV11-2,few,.,CASSVGNYNEQFF,TGTGCCAGCAGCGTCGGGAACTACAATGAGCAGTTCTTC
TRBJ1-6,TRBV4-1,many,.,CASSQINSPLHF,TGCGCCAGCAGCCAAATTAATTCACCCCTCCACTTT
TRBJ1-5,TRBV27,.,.,CASSDFINQPQHF,TGTGCCAGCAGTGACTTTATTAATCAGCCCCAGCATTTT
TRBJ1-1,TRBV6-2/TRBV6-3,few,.,CASTNKTVMNTEAFF,TGTGCCAGCACCAATAAGACAGTAATGAACACTGAAGCTTTCTTT
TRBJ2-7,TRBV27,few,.,CASTPAGKSSYEQYF,TGTGCCAGCACCCCGGCCGGGAAGAGCTCCTACGAGCAGTACTTC
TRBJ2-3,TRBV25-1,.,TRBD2,CASSEASGNTDTQYF,TGTGCCAGCAGTGAGGCTAGCGGCAACACAGATACGCAGTATTTT
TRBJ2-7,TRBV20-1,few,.,CSAIPSRDSHEQYF,TGCAGTGCTATCCCGTCCAGGGATAGCCACGAGCAGTACTTC
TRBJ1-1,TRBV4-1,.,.,CASSPRLGDTEAFF,TGCGCCAGCAGCCCCCGACTAGGAGACACTGAAGCTTTCTTT
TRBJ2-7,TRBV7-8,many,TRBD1,CASSLVLQGAKNEQYF,TGTGCCAGCAGCTTAGTTCTACAGGGGGCGAAAAACGAGCAGTACTTC
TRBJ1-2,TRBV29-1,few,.,CSVHTGTANYGYTF,TGCAGCGTTCATACCGGGACGGCTAACTATGGCTACACCTTC
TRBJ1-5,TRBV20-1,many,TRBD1,CSAPHPDRAGGNQPQHF,TGCAGTGCCCCCCATCCCGACAGGGCCGGCGGCAATCAGCCCCAGCATTTT
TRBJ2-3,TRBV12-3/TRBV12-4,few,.,CASRPSQGLSTDTQYF,TGTGCCAGCAGGCCCTCCCAGGGGCTATCCACAGATACGCAGTATTTT
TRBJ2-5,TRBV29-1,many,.,CSVGQVGETQYF,TGCAGCGTTGGACAGGTGGGGGAGACCCAGTACTTC